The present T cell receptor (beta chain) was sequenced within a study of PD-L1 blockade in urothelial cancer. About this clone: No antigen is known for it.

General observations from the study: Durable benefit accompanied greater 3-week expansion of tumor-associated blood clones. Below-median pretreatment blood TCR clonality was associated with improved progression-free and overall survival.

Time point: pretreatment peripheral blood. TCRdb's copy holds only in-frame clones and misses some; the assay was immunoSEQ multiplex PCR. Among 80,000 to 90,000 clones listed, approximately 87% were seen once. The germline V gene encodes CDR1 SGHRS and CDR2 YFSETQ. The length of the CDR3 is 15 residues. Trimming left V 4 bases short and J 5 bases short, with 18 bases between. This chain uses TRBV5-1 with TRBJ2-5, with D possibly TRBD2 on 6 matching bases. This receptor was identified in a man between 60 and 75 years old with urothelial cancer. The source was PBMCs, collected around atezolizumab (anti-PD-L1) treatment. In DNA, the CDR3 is TGCGCCAGCAGCATCCAGGTGGGGGAGGCGGAGACCCAGTACTTC. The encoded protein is CASSIQVGEAETQYF.